These 10 T cell receptor beta chains originate from one sample sequenced in a study of blood T cell repertoires in COVID-19. Here immunoSEQ multiplex PCR was the method, and the copy in TCRdb shows in-frame clones only, minus some. The table shows around 330,000 clones, with approximately 89% occurring only once. The sequencing input was peripheral blood. The receptors stem from a woman in her 30s with COVID-19, enrolled during active disease.

The chain links TRBV3-1 (or the pseudogene TRBV3-2) to TRBJ1-4; D is unclear. The CDR3 is 14 amino acids. Germline V gives CDR1 LGHDT, CDR2 YNNKEL (reference sequence). V dropped 1 base and J dropped 11 bases, with 14 bases sitting between them. CDR3 amino acids: CASSQGSEALKLFF. For the CDR3, the DNA is TGTGCCAGCAGCCAAGGTTCGGAGGCACTCAAACTGTTTTTT.

DNA of the CDR3: TGTGCCAGCGAAAACAGGGGGATAGGTGAGACCCAGTACTTC. Protein: CASENRGIGETQYF. The chain has TRBV6-5 and TRBJ2-5, with 8 bases lining up with TRBD1. CDR1 is MNHEY and CDR2 is SVGAGI in the germline V gene. This CDR3 region has 14 residues. V lost 8 bases, J lost 5 bases, and 10 bases stayed unmatched.

This rearrangement joins TRBV7-9 to TRBJ1-6, with a tentative D call TRBD1 (6 bases). The V gene lost 1 base and the J gene lost 10 bases, with 11 bases spanning the gap. Per germline, CDR1 SEHNR and CDR2 FQNEAQ (reference sequence). The CDR3 has 14 amino acids. The CDR3 sequence: CASSLGTGMSPLHF. CDR3 DNA: TGTGCCAGCAGCTTAGGAACAGGGATGTCACCCCTCCACTTT.

This clone showed up just a few times. V is TRBV19 and J is TRBJ1-1, with TRBD1 matching 7 bases. CDR1 and CDR2 (germline): LNHDA, SQIVND (reference sequence). The V and J ends lost 5 bases and 5 bases, in that order; junction bases with no gene match: 11. This CDR3 region has 15 residues. The CDR3 nucleotides read TGTGCCAGTAGTGATGACAGGGCGGTAAATACTGAAGCTTTCTTT. Its translation: CASSDDRAVNTEAFF.

The sample holds one count of this clone. The rearrangement links TRBV18 to TRBJ1-4; 7 bases are a match to TRBD1. The CDR3 spans 16 residues. Trimming took 6 bases from V and 7 from J; bases not matched to a gene: 14. Germline CDR1 is KGHSH and CDR2 is LQKENI. The CDR3 region has the DNA TGTGCCAGCTCCCCTAGGACTCAGGGGGTTGGTGAAAAACTGTTTTTT. It encodes CASSPRTQGVGEKLFF.

This clone was found once. The chain recombines TRBV2 with TRBJ1-5; maybe TRBD1 (6 bases). The CDR3 spans 13 residues. Germline assignment: CDR1 SNHLY and CDR2 FYNNEI. Deletions cut 6 bases from V and 5 bases from J, with 11 bases between. CDR3: CASSLDSDQPQHF. CDR3 in DNA: TGTGCCAGCAGCCTGGACAGCGATCAGCCCCAGCATTTT. Looking up the rest from reference TRBV2 and TRBJ1-5 gives the full variable domain: EPEVTQTPSHQVTQMGQEVILRCVPISNHLYFYWYRQILGQKVEFLVSFYNNEISEKSEIFDDQFSVERPDGSNFTLKIRSTKLEDSAMYFCASSLDSDQPQHFGDGTRLSIL.

This clone appeared a few times. The chain employs TRBV28 and TRBJ2-5, with a possible D match to TRBD2 (5 bases). The CDR3 consists of 14 residues. Trimming cost V 6 bases and J 5 bases, with 16 bases left between them. Germline V gives CDR1 MDHEN, CDR2 SYDVKM. CDR3 sequence reads: CASRNGGDEETQYF. The CDR3 DNA sequence: TGTGCCAGCAGAAACGGAGGAGACGAGGAGACCCAGTACTTC.

The chain combines TRBV7-2 with TRBJ2-3; the match to TRBD1 covers 8 bases. CDR1 is SGHTA and CDR2 is FQGNSA in the germline V gene. J gave up 1 base and V 5 bases, and 5 bases lay outside the gene matches. This CDR3 comprises 15 residues. The CDR3 nucleotides are TGTGCCAGCAGCCAAGGGACAGGTCGCACAGATACGCAGTATTTT. Amino acids: CASSQGTGRTDTQYF. The complete variable domain, with remaining parts taken from reference TRBV7-2 and TRBJ2-3, reads GAGVSQSPSNKVTEKGKDVELRCDPISGHTALYWYRQSLGQGLEFLIYFQGNSAPDKSGLPSDRFSAERTGGSVSTLTIQRTQQEDSAVYLCASSQGTGRTDTQYFGPGTRLTVL.

The V and J genes are TRBV5-1 and TRBJ1-6, with D possibly matching TRBD1 (6 bases). The ends were cut back, 2 bases at V and 7 bases at J, with 7 bases in the middle. This CDR3 is 13 amino acids long. Germline V gene data show CDR1 as SGHRS and CDR2 as YFSETQ. The CDR3 spells CASSLQGNSPLHF. The CDR3 DNA reads as TGCGCCAGCAGCTTACAGGGAAATTCACCCCTCCACTTT.

This sequence joins TRBV2 and TRBJ2-7, with 7 bases aligning to TRBD2. This CDR3 spans 15 amino acids. The V gene end was trimmed by 7 bases and the J gene end by 0 bases; junction bases not matched to a gene: 9. Germline assignment: CDR1 SNHLY and CDR2 FYNNEI. CDR3 sequence: CASTEGGGSSYEQYF. CDR3 coding DNA: TGTGCCAGCACCGAAGGTGGCGGGAGCTCCTACGAGCAGTACTTC.